This T cell receptor beta chain stems from a study of OX40 agonist ivuxolimab in advanced cancers. Study details: The dose-escalation cohort was about 80% male, with a mean age of 60 years, ranging about 23 to 79.

The study sampled blood at baseline, cycle 4 day 1, and cycle 7 day 1. Assay used: immunoSEQ multiplex PCR; TCRdb lists only in-frame clones, some missing. The sample yields nearly 85,000 clones, approximately 86% seen once. The clonotype originates from an adult with an advanced solid tumor such as melanoma, head and neck, liver or kidney cancer. This specimen consisted of CD4+ or CD8+ T cells sorted from blood, obtained in a trial of the OX40 agonist ivuxolimab.

CDR3: CASRRGQLTDTQYF. CDR3 nucleotides: TGTGCCAGCAGGAGGGGACAGCTCACAGATACGCAGTATTTT. The chain joins TRBV6-1 to TRBJ2-3; TRBD1 agrees at 7 bases. After removal of 6 bases from V and 2 bases from J, the junction contained 5 bases not matched to a gene. The V gene's germline CDR1 is MNHNS and CDR2 SASEGT. The length of the CDR3 is 14 residues.